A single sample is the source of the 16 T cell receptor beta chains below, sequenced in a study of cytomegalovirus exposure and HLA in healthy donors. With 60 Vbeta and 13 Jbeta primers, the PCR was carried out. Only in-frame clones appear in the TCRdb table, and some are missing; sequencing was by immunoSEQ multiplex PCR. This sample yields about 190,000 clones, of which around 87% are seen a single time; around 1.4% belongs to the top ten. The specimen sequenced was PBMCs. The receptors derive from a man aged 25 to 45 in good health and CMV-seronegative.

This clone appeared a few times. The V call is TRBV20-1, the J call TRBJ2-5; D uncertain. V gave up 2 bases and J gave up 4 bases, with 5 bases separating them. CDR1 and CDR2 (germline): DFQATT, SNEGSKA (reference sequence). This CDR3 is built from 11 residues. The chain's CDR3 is CSARNGETQYF. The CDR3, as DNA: TGCAGTGCTAGAAACGGAGAGACCCAGTACTTC.

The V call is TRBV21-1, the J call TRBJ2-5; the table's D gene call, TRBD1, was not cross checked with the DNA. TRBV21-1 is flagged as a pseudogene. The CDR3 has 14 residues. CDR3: CASSTLTEQETQYF. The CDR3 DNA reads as TGTGCCAGCAGCACCCTAACAGAACAAGAGACCCAGTACTTC.

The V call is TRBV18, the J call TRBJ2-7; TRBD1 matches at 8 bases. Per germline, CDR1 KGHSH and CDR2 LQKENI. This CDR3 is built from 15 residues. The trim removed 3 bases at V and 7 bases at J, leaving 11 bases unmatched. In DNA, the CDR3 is TGTGCCAGCTCACCTCCGACTGACAGGGGTAGGGAGCAGTACTTC. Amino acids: CASSPPTDRGREQYF. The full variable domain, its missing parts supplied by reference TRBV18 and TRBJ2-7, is NAGVMQNPRHLVRRRGQEARLRCSPMKGHSHVYWYRQLPEEGLKFMVYLQKENIIDESGMPKERFSAEFPKEGPSILRIQQVVRGDSAAYFCASSPPTDRGREQYFGPGTRLTVT.

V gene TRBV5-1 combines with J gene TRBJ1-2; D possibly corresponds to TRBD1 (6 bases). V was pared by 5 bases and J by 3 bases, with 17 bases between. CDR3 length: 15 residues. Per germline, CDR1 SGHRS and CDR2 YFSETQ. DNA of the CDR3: TGCGCCAGCAGTTACAGGGTCTCGCGTGACTATGGCTACACCTTC. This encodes CASSYRVSRDYGYTF.

The CDR3 DNA sequence: TGTGCCAGCAGGCCGGGACTAAGCTCCTACGAGCAGTACTTC. This translates into CASRPGLSSYEQYF. The chain joins TRBV6-5 to TRBJ2-7; 7 nucleotides line up with TRBD2. The CDR3 has 14 residues. Unmatched junction bases numbered 5, after V lost 6 bases and J lost 0 bases. Germline CDR1 is MNHEY and CDR2 is SVGAGI.

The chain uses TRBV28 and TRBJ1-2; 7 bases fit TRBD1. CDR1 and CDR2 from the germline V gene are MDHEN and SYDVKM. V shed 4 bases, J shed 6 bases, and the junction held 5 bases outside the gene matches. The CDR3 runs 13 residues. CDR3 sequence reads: CASSSTGEDGYTF. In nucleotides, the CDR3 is TGTGCCAGCAGTTCCACAGGGGAAGATGGCTACACCTTC.

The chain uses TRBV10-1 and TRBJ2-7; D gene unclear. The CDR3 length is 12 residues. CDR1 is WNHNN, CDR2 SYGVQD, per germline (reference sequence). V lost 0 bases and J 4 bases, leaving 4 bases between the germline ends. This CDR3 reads CASSESAYEQYF. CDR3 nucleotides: TGCGCCAGCAGTGAGTCAGCTTACGAGCAGTACTTC.

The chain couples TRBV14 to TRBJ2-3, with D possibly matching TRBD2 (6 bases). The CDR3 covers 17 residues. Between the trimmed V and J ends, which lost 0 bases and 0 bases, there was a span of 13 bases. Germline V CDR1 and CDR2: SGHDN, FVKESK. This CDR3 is CASSQDAGGASTDTQYF. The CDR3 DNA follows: TGTGCCAGCAGCCAAGATGCGGGCGGGGCGAGCACAGATACGCAGTATTTT.

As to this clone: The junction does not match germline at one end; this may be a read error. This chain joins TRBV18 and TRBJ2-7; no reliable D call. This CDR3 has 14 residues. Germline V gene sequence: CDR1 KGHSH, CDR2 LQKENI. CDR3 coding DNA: TGTGCCCGCTCACCATCCGCAGACTCCTACGAGCAGTACTTC. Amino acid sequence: CARSPSADSYEQYF.

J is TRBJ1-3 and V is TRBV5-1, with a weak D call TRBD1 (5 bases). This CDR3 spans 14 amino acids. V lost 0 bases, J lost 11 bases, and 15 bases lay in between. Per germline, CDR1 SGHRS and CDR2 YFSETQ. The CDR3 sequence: CASSLAQGGEAIYF. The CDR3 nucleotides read TGCGCCAGCAGCTTGGCTCAGGGAGGTGAGGCCATATATTTT.

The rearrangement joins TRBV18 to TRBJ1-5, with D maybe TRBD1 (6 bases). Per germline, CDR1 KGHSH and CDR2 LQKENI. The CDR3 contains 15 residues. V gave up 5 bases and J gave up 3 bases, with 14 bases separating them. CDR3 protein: CASSSVQGSNQPQHF. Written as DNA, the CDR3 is TGTGCCAGCTCATCAGTACAGGGTTCCAATCAGCCCCAGCATTTT.

In DNA, the CDR3 is TGTGCCACCAGCAGGGGAGAAGATCAGCCCCAGCATTTT. Its translation: CATSRGEDQPQHF. The V call is TRBV15, the J call TRBJ1-5; D unresolved. The germline gives CDR1 LNHNV, CDR2 YYDKDF (reference sequence). This CDR3 spans 13 amino acids. V dropped 3 bases and J dropped 5 bases, with 8 bases sitting between them.

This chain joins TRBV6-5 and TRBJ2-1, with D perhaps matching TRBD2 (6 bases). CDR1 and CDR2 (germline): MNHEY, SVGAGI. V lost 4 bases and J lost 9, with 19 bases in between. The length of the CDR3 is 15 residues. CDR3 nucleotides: TGTGCCAGCAGTTTTGGCGGACTAAGGGAAGCTGAGCAGTTCTTC. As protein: CASSFGGLREAEQFF.

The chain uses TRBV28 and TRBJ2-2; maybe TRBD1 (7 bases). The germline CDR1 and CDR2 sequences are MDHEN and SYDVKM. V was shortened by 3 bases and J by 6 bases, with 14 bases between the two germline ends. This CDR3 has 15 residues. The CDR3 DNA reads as TGTGCCAGCAGTTTGGGAGGACAGGCGGCCGGGGAGCTGTTTTTT. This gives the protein CASSLGGQAAGELFF.

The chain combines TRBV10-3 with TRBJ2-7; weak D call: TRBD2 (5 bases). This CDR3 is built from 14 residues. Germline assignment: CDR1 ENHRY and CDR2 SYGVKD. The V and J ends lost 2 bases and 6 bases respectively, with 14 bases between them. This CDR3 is CAISENGEGSEQYF. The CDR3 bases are TGTGCCATCAGTGAGAACGGGGAAGGCTCCGAGCAGTACTTC.

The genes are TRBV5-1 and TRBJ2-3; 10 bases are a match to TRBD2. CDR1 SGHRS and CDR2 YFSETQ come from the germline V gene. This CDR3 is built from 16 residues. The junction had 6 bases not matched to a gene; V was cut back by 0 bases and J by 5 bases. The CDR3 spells CASSLGTSGALDTQYF. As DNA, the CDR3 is TGCGCCAGCAGCTTGGGAACTAGCGGGGCCTTAGATACGCAGTATTTT.